This entry describes one TCR beta chain. The target antigen is unknown. The germline gene is not matched at one end of the junction; a read error may be the cause. This specimen belongs to a study of blood T cells in healthy people across ages. General observations from the study: Significant beta diversity loss was already apparent by age about 39, declining roughly linearly.

Every sample yielded at least 6 million isolated PBMCs. This CDR3 is built from 14 residues. The germline V gene has CDR1 SGHRS and CDR2 YFSETQ. A J-beta primer mix and a sample-barcoded 5' primer were used in a second PCR of roughly 7 to 12 cycles. CDR3-containing paired-end reads numbering at least 2.5 million came from each sample. TCRdb independently ran MiXCR on the 5' RACE reads; one entry per CDR3 protein. Counted here are some 900,000 distinct CDR3 sequences, 48% occurring once; the ten biggest clones make up 13%. The sequence derives from a man in his thirties or forties in good health. This rearrangement joins TRBV5-1 to TRBJ2-1; D call uncertain. The sample comprised blood. The CDR3: CASRDISSYNEQFF. DNA of the CDR3: TGCGCCAGCAGAGACATAAGCTCCTACAATGAGCAATTCTTC.